This paragraph covers one T cell receptor beta chain sequence. This table comes from immunoSEQ multiplex PCR, and its TCRdb copy is limited to in-frame clones, with some not included. The sample has almost 350,000 clones, about nine tenths seen once. V lost 8 bases to trimming and J lost 13 bases, with 20 bases between them. This CDR3 is built from 13 residues. CDR1 and CDR2 from the germline V gene are LNHDA and SQIVND (reference sequence). The data belong to a study of blood T cell repertoires in COVID-19. Study at large: Nucleic acid was either cDNA or gDNA, and it came from T cells, B-cell-depleted T cells, or PBMCs.

Living in 24 US areas, the participants were between roughly 18 and 90 years of age. Within 2 weeks before study entry, exposed participants met a COVID-19 case. J is TRBJ2-2 and V is TRBV19; a possible D gene is TRBD1 (6 bases). Material: PBMCs or T cells enriched from blood (not recorded which). The sequence was obtained from a woman aged 25 to 39 who had been exposed to COVID-19. CDR3: CASALAGTSLLFF. The CDR3, as DNA: TGTGCCAGTGCCCTGGCCGGGACAAGCTTGCTGTTTTTT.